Reported below is one T cell receptor beta chain. Sequencing of TCR beta was performed on blood CD8+ and CD4+ T cells. TEMRA cells were FACS-enriched and CD8+ and CD4+ T cells negatively isolated. After extraction with the RNeasy kit, about 0.45 to 1 ug of the RNA was reverse transcribed using random hexamers. An immunoSEQ multiplex PCR amplified TCR beta CDR3 over 54 Vbeta and 13 Jbeta. TCRdb reanalysed the immunoSEQ multiplex PCR reads using MiXCR and keeps one entry per CDR3 protein. The sample contains roughly 400,000 distinct CDR3 sequences, 85% of which appear only once. The data were taken from a study of CD8 T cells in Susac syndrome. The source is a human donor with multiple sclerosis. Sequencing was performed on CD8+ T cells from PBMCs.

The CDR3 coding sequence is TGTGCCAGCAGTTTGGGCGCCCCCTACGAGCAGTACTTC. This codes for CASSLGAPYEQYF. The chain recombines TRBV27 with TRBJ2-7; D unclear. V was pared by 3 bases and J by 2 bases, with 8 bases between. The CDR3 spans 13 residues. From germline, CDR1 is MNHEY and CDR2 SMNVEV (reference sequence).